This T cell receptor beta chain was identified during a study of T-cell reconstitution after alpha-beta-depleted transplantation in children. The sample holds many counts of this clonotype. CDR1 is SQVTM and CDR2 is ANQGSEA in the germline V gene. V dropped 7 bases and J dropped 2; count of bases not matched to a gene: 12. The CDR3 runs to 16 residues. Unique molecular identifiers featured in how the TCRbeta library was prepared. A single record per CDR3 protein comes from TCRdb applying MiXCR to the PCR reads. Here the sample spans about 410,000 distinct CDR3 sequences, roughly 21% being singletons. The genes are TRBV29-1 and TRBJ2-1; 9 bases are shared with TRBD1. The material was PBMCs from the stem cell graft donor, obtained from the stem cell graft. This clonotype was sampled from a human donor who donated a stem cell graft to a child with acute myeloid leukemia. CDR3 coding DNA: TGCAGCGCTTCTTCCGACAGGGGGGGGGCCTACAATGAGCAGTTCTTC. It codes for CSASSDRGGAYNEQFF.